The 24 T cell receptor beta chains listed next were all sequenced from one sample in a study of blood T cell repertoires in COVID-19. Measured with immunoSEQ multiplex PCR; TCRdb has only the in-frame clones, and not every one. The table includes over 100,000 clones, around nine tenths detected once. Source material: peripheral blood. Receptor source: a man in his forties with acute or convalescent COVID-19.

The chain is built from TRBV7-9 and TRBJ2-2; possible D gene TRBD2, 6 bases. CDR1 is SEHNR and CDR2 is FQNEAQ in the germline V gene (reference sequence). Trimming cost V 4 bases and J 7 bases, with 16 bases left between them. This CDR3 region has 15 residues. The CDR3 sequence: CASSSLRGSIGELFF. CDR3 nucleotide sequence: TGTGCCAGCAGCTCCCTACGGGGGAGTATCGGGGAGCTGTTTTTT.

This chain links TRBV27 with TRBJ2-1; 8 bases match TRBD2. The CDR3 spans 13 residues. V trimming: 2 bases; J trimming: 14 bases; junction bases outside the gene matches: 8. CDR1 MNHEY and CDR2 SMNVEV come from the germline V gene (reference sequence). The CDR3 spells CASSLGLAYGEFF. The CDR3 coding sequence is TGTGCCAGCAGTTTAGGACTAGCTTATGGGGAGTTCTTC.

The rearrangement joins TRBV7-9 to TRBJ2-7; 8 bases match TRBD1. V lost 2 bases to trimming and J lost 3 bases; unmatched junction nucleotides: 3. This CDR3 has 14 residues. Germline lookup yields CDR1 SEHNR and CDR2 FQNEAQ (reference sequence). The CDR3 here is CASSLQTGGYEQYF. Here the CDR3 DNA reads TGTGCCAGCAGCTTACAAACAGGGGGCTACGAGCAGTACTTC.

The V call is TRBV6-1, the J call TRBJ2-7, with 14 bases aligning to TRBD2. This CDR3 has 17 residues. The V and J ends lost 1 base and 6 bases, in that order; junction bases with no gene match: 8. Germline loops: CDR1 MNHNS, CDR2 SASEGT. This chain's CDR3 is CASSEGSGLAGVFEQYF. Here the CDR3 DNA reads TGTGCCAGCAGTGAAGGGTCGGGACTAGCGGGAGTATTCGAGCAGTACTTC.

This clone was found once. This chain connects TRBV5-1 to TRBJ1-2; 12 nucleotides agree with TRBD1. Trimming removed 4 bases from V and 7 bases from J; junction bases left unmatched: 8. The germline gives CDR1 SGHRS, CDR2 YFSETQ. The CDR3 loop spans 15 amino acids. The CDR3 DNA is TGCGCCAGCAGCCTCGGGACAGGGGGCTCAGGTGGCTACACCTTC. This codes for CASSLGTGGSGGYTF.

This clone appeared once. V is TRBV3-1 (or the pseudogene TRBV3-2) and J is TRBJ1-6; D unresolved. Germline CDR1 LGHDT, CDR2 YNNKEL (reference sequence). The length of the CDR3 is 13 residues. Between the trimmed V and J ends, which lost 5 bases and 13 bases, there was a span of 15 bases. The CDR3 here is CASSGRGPSPLHF. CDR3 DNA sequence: TGTGCCAGCAGCGGCAGAGGTCCCTCCCCCCTCCACTTT.

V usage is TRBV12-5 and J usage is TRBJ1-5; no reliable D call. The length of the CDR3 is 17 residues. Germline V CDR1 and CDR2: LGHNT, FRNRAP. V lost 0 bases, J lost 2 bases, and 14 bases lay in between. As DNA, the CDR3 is TGTGCTAGTGGTTTGGTACTTGAGTGGCGGGGCAATCAGCCCCAGCATTTT. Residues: CASGLVLEWRGNQPQHF.

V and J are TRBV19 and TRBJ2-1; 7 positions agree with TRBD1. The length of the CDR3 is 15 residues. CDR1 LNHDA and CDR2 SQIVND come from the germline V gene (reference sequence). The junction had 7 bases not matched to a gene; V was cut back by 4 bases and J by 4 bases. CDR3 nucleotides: TGTGCCAGTAGTAGGACAGGTCCTCTTTACAATGAGCAGTTCTTC. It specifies CASSRTGPLYNEQFF.

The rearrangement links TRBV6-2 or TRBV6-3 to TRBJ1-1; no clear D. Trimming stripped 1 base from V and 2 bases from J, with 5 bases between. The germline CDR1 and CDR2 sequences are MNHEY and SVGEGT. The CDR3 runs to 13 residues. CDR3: CASSYLLNTEAFF. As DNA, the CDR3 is TGTGCCAGCAGTTACTTACTCAACACTGAAGCTTTCTTT.

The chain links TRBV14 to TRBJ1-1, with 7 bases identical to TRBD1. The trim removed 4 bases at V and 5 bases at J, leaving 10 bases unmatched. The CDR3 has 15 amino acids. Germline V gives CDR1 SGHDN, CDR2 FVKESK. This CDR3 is CASSRFPGGETEAFF. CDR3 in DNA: TGTGCCAGCAGCCGTTTCCCAGGGGGTGAAACTGAAGCTTTCTTT.

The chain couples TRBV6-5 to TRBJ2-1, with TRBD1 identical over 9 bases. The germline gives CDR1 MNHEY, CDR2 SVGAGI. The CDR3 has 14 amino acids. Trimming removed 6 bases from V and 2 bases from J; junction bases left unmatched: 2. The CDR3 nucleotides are TGTGCCAGCAGGGGGACAGGGCCCTACAATGAGCAGTTCTTC. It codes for CASRGTGPYNEQFF.

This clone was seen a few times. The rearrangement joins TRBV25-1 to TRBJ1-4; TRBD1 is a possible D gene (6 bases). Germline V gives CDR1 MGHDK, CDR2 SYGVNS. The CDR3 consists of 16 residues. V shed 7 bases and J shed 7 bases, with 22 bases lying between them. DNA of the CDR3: TGTGCCAGCAACGAGAGGGGTGGACAGCCGTTTGAAAAACTGTTTTTT. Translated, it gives CASNERGGQPFEKLFF. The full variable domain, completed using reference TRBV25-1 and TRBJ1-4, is EADIYQTPRYLVIGTGKKITLECSQTMGHDKMYWYQQDPGMELHLIHYSYGVNSTEKGDLSSESTVSRIRTEHFPLTLESARPSHTSQYLCASNERGGQPFEKLFFGSGTQLSVL.

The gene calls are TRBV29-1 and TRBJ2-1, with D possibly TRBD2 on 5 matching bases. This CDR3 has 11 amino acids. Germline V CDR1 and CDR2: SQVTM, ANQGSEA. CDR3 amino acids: CSATEGTEQFF. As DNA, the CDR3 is TGCAGTGCCACCGAGGGCACTGAGCAGTTCTTC.

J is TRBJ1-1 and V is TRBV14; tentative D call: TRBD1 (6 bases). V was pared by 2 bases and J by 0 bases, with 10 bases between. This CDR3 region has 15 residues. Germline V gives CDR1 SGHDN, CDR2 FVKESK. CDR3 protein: CASSQTQGMNTEAFF. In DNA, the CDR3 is TGTGCCAGCAGCCAAACACAGGGCATGAACACTGAAGCTTTCTTT. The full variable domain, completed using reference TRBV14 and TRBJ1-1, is EAGVTQFPSHSVIEKGQTVTLRCDPISGHDNLYWYRRVMGKEIKFLLHFVKESKQDESGMPNNRFLAERTGGTYSTLKVQPAELEDSGVYFCASSQTQGMNTEAFFGQGTRLTVV.

CDR3 amino acids: CASSSGVGVTEAFF. Written as DNA, the CDR3 is TGTGCCAGCAGCTCGGGGGTAGGTGTGACTGAAGCTTTCTTT. This chain uses TRBV7-9 with TRBJ1-1, with D possibly TRBD1 on 5 matching bases. The germline gives CDR1 SEHNR, CDR2 FQNEAQ (reference sequence). Trimming stripped 4 bases from V and 5 bases from J, with 14 bases between. The CDR3 runs 14 residues.

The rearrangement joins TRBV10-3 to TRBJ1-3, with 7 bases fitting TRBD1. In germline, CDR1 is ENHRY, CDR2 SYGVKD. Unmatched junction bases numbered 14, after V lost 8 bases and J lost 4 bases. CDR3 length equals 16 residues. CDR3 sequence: CAISQGGLSWGNTIYF. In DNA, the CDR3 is TGTGCCATCTCTCAAGGGGGCCTGTCTTGGGGAAACACCATATATTTT.

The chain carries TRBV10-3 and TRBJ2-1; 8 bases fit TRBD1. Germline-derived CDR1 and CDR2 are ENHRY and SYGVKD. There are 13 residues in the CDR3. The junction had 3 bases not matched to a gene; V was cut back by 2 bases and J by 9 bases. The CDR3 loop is CAISETTGVEQFF. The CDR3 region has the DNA TGTGCCATCAGTGAGACGACAGGGGTTGAGCAGTTCTTC.

Here the CDR3 reads CASSIRVGASLGTEAFF. The CDR3 bases are TGTGCCAGTAGTATTAGGGTAGGGGCATCGTTGGGCACTGAAGCTTTCTTT. V is TRBV19 and J is TRBJ1-1; D may be TRBD1 (5 bases). CDR3 length equals 17 residues. V was cut by 3 bases and J by 4 bases, with 21 bases left in between. Per germline, CDR1 LNHDA and CDR2 SQIVND (reference sequence).

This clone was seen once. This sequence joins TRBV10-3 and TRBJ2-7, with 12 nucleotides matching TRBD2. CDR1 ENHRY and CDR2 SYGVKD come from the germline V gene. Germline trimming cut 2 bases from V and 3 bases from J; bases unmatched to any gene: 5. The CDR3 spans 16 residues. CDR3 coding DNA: TGTGCCATCAGTGAGATCTCTAGCGGGGGGGGCTACGAGCAGTACTTC. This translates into CAISEISSGGGYEQYF.

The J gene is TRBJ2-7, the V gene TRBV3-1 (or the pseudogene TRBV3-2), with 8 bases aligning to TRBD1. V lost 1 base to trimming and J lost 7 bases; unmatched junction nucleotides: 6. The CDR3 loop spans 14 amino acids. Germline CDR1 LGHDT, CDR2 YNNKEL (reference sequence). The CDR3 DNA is TGTGCCAGCAGCCAAGTGGACAGGGACGGGGAGCAGTACTTC. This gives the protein CASSQVDRDGEQYF.

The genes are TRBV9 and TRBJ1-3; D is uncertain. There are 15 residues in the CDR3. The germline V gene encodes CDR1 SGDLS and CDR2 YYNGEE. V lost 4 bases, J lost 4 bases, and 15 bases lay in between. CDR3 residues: CASSLTTAPGNTIYF. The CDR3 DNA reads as TGTGCCAGCAGCTTGACGACTGCTCCAGGAAACACCATATATTTT.

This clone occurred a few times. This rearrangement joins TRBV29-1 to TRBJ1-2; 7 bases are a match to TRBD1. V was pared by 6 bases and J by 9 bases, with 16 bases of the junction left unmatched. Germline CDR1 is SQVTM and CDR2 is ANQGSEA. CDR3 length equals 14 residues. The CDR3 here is CSVDEGQLGIRYTF. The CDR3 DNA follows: TGCAGCGTGGACGAGGGACAGTTAGGGATCCGCTACACCTTC.

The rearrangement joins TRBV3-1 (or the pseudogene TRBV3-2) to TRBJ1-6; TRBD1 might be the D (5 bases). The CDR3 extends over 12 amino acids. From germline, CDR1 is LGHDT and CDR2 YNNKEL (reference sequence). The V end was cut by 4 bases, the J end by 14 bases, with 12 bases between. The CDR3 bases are TGTGCCAGCAGCCCGGACACCTCAGCCCTCCACTTT. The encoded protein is CASSPDTSALHF.

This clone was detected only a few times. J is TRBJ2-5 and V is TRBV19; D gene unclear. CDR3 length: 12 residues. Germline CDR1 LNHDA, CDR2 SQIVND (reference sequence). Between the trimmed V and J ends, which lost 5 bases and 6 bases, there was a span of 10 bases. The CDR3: CASSGSGQTQYF. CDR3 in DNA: TGTGCCAGTAGTGGGTCGGGTCAGACCCAGTACTTC.